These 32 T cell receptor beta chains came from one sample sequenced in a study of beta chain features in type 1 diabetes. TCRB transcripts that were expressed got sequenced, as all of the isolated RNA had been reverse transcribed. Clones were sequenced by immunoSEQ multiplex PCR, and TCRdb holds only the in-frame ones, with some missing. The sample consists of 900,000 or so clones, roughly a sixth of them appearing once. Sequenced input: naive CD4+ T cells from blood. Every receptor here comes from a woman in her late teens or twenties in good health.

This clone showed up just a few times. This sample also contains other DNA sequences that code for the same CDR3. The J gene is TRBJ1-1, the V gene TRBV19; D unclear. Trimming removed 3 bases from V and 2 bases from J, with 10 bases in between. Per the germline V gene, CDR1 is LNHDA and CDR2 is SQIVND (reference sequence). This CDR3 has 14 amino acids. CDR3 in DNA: TGTGCCAGTAGTATTGGTCCCGCTAACACTGAAGCTTTCTTT. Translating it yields CASSIGPANTEAFF.

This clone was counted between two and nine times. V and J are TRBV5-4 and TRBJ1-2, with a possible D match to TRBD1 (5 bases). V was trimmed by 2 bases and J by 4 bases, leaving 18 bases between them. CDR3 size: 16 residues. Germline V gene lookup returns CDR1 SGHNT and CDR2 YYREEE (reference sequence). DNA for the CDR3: TGTGCCAGCAGCTTTGGGGGGGGTGGCTCGGGCTATGGCTACACCTTC. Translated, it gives CASSFGGGGSGYGYTF.

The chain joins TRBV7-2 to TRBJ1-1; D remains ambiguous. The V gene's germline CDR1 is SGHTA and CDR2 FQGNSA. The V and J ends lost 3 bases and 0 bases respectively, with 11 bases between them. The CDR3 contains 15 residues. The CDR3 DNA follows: TGTGCCAGCAGCTTTAGACCAGGAGTGAACACTGAAGCTTTCTTT. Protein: CASSFRPGVNTEAFF.

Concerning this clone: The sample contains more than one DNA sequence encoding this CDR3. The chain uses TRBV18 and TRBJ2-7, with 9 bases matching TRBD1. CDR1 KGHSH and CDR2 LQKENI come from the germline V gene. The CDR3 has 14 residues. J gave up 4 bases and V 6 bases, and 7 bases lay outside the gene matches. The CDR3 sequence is CASSPDRGSYEQYF. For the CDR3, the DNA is TGTGCCAGCTCCCCGGACAGGGGAAGTTACGAGCAGTACTTC.

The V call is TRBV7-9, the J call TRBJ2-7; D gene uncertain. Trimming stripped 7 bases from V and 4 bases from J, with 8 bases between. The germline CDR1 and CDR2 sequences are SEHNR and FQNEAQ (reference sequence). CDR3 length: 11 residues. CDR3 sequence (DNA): TGTGCCAGCAATCCGATATACGAGCAGTACTTC. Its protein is CASNPIYEQYF.

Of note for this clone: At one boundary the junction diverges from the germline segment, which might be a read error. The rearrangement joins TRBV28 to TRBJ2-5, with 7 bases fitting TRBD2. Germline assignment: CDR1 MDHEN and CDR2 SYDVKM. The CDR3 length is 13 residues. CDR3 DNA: TGTGTCAGCAGTTTCTGGGGGGGTAAGACCCAGTACTTC. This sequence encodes CVSSFWGGKTQYF.

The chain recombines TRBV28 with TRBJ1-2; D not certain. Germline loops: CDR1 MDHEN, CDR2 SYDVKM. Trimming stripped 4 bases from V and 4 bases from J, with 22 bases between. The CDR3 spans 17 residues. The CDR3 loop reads CASSSPPGRPLGYGYTF. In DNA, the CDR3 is TGTGCCAGCAGTTCGCCCCCGGGAAGGCCTTTAGGCTATGGCTACACCTTC.

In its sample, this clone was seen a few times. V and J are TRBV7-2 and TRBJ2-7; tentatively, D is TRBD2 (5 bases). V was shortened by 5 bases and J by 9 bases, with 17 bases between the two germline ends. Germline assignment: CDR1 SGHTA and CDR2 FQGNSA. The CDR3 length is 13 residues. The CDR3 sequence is CASSAILGSGQYF. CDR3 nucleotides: TGTGCCAGCAGCGCTATACTAGGCTCGGGGCAGTACTTC.

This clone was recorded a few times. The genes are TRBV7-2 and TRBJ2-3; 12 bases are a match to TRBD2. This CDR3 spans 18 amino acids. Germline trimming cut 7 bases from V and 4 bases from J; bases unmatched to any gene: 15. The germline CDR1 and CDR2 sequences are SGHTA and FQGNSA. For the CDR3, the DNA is TGTGCCAGCATCAAGACTAGCGGGAGCTTTCTTTCCTCAGATACGCAGTATTTT. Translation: CASIKTSGSFLSSDTQYF.

CDR3 in amino acids: CASSYSTGGGGNEQYF. The CDR3 nucleotides read TGTGCCAGCAGTTACTCGACAGGGGGCGGTGGGAACGAGCAGTACTTC. V usage is TRBV6-6 and J usage is TRBJ2-7; 10 positions match TRBD1. V dropped 0 bases and J dropped 5; count of bases not matched to a gene: 7. CDR1 is MNHNY and CDR2 is SVGAGI in the germline V gene (reference sequence). CDR3 size: 16 residues.

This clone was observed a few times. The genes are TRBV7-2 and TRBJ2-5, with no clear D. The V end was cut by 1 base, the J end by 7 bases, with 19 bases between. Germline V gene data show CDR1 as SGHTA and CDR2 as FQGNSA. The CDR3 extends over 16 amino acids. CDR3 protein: CASSLVGRQPSGTQYF. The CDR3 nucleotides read TGTGCCAGCAGCTTAGTGGGTCGGCAGCCGTCGGGGACCCAGTACTTC.

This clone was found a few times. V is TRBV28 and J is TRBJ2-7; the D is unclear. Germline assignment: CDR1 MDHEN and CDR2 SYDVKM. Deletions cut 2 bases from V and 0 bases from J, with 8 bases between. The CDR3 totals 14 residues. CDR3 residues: CASSLIPGSYEQYF. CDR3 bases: TGTGCCAGCAGTTTAATTCCGGGCTCCTACGAGCAGTACTTC.

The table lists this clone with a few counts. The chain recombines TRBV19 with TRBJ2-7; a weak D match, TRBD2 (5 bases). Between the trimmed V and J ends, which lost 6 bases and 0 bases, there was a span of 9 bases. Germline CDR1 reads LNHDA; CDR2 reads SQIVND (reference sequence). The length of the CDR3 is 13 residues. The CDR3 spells CASRGRGSYEQYF. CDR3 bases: TGTGCCAGTAGAGGACGGGGCTCCTACGAGCAGTACTTC.

CDR3 DNA sequence: TGTGCCAGCAGTTTTCCAATCCAGAGGGGTCCCCACGAGCAGTACTTC. As protein: CASSFPIQRGPHEQYF. The J gene is TRBJ2-7, the V gene TRBV28; D tentatively fits TRBD1 or TRBD2 (5 bases each). V was trimmed by 3 bases and J by 5 bases, leaving 20 bases between them. Germline CDR1 MDHEN, CDR2 SYDVKM. The length of the CDR3 is 16 residues. The full variable domain, its missing parts supplied by reference TRBV28 and TRBJ2-7, is DVKVTQSSRYLVKRTGEKVFLECVQDMDHENMFWYRQDPGLGLRLIYFSYDVKMKEKGDIPEGYSVSREKKERFSLILESASTNQTSMYLCASSFPIQRGPHEQYFGPGTRLTVT.

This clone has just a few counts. CDR3 sequence: CASSPGPPYGYTF. CDR3 coding DNA: TGCGCCAGCAGCCCCGGCCCTCCTTATGGCTACACCTTC. The chain links TRBV5-1 to TRBJ1-2; D not certain. The CDR3 covers 13 residues. The germline CDR1 and CDR2 sequences are SGHRS and YFSETQ. V shed 4 bases and J shed 5 bases, with 12 bases lying between them.

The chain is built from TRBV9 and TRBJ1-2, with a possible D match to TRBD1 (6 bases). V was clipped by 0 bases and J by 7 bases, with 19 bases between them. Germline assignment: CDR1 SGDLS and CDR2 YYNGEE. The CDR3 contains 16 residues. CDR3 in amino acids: CASSVGTALVRGGYTF. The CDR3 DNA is TGTGCCAGCAGCGTAGGGACAGCTCTTGTCCGCGGTGGCTACACCTTC.

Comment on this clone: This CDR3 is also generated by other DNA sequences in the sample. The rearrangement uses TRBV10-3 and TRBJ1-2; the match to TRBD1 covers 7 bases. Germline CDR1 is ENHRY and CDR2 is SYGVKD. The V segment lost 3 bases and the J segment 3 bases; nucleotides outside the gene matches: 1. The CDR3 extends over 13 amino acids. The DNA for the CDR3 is TGTGCCATCAGTGAAGGGGGCGACTATGGCTACACCTTC. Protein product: CAISEGGDYGYTF.

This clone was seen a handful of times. This CDR3 is CSVLETEEYGYTF. The CDR3 DNA follows: TGCAGCGTCCTCGAGACAGAAGAATATGGCTACACCTTC. The chain uses TRBV29-1 and TRBJ1-2; TRBD1 might be the D (5 bases). Trimming pared 6 bases from V and 5 bases from J, leaving 16 bases between. The germline V gene has CDR1 SQVTM and CDR2 ANQGSEA. This CDR3 contains 13 residues. The whole variable domain, remainder taken from reference TRBV29-1 and TRBJ1-2, is SAVISQKPSRDICQRGTSLTIQCQVDSQVTMMFWYRQQPGQSLTLIATANQGSEATYESGFVIDKFPISRPNLTFSTLTVSNMSPEDSSIYLCSVLETEEYGYTFGSGTRLTVV.

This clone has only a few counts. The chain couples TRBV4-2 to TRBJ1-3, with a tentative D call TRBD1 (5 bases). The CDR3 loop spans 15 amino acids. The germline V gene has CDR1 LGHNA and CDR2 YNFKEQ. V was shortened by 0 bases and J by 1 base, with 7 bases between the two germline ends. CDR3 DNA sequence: TGTGCCAGCAGCCAAGATAGGGGATCTGGAAACACCATATATTTT. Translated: CASSQDRGSGNTIYF.

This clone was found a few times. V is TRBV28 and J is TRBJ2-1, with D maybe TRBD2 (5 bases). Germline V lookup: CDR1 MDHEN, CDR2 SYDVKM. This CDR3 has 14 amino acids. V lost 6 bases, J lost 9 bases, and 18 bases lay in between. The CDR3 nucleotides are TGTGCCAGCAGAATTAGCGCCGACTGGCGTGAGCAGTTCTTC. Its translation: CASRISADWREQFF.

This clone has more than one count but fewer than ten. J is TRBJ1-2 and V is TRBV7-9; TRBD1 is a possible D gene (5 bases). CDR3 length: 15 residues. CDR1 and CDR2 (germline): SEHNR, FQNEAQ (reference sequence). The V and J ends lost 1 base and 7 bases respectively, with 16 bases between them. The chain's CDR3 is CASSLGLPRGLGYTF. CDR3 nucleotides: TGTGCCAGCAGCTTAGGACTCCCGAGGGGCCTTGGCTACACCTTC.

The CDR3 bases are TGTGCCAGCAGCTTAGGTGCTAGCGGTGAGCAGTTCTTC. Translating it yields CASSLGASGEQFF. This chain connects TRBV11-3 to TRBJ2-1; 7 bases match TRBD2. Germline assignment: CDR1 SGHNT and CDR2 YENEEA. There are 13 residues in the CDR3. After removal of 1 base from V and 9 bases from J, the junction contained 3 bases not matched to a gene.

The CDR3 is CSVSTGLSNQPQHF. CDR3 coding DNA: TGCAGCGTTTCAACAGGGCTGAGCAATCAGCCCCAGCATTTT. V and J are TRBV29-1 and TRBJ1-5; a possible D gene is TRBD1 (6 bases). The CDR3 contains 14 residues. Trimming stripped 5 bases from V and 1 base from J, with 12 bases between. Germline V lookup: CDR1 SQVTM, CDR2 ANQGSEA.

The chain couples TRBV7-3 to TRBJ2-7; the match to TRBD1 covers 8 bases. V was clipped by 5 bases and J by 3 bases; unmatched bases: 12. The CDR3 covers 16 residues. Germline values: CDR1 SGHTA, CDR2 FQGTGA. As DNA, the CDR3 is TGTGCCAGCAGCCAAGCAGGGGGCGCCTCTATCTACGAGCAGTACTTC. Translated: CASSQAGGASIYEQYF.

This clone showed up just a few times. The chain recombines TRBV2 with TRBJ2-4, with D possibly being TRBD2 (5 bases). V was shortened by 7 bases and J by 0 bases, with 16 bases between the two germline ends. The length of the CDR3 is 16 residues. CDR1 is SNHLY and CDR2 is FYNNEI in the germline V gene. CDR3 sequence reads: CASMDDWTLAKNIQYF. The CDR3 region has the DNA TGTGCCAGCATGGACGACTGGACTCTAGCCAAAAACATTCAGTACTTC.

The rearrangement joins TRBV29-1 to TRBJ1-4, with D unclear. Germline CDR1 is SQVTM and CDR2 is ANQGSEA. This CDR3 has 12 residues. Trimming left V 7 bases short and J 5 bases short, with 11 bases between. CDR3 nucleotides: TGCAGCGCCCACACGGGCAATGAAAAACTGTTTTTT. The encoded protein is CSAHTGNEKLFF. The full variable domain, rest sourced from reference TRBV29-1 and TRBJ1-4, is SAVISQKPSRDICQRGTSLTIQCQVDSQVTMMFWYRQQPGQSLTLIATANQGSEATYESGFVIDKFPISRPNLTFSTLTVSNMSPEDSSIYLCSAHTGNEKLFFGSGTQLSVL.

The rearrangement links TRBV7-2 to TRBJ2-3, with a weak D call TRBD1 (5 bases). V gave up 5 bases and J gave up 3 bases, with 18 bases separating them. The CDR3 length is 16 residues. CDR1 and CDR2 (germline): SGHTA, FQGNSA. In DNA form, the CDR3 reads TGTGCCAGCAGCAGCAAGTTTCCGCAGGGAACAGATACGCAGTATTTT. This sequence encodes CASSSKFPQGTDTQYF.

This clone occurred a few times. CDR3 sequence reads: CASKTSVNEQFF. The CDR3 DNA reads as TGCGCCAGCAAGACTAGCGTCAATGAGCAGTTCTTC. V gene TRBV5-1 combines with J gene TRBJ2-1; TRBD2 aligns across 8 bases. The germline CDR1 and CDR2 sequences are SGHRS and YFSETQ. The trim removed 6 bases at V and 6 bases at J, leaving 2 bases unmatched. This CDR3 is built from 12 residues.

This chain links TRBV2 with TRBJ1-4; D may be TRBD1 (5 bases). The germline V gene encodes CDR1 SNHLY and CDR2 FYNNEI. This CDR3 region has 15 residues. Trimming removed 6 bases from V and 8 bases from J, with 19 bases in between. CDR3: CASRDNRGGDEKLFF. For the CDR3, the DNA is TGTGCCAGCAGGGATAATAGGGGTGGAGACGAAAAACTGTTTTTT.

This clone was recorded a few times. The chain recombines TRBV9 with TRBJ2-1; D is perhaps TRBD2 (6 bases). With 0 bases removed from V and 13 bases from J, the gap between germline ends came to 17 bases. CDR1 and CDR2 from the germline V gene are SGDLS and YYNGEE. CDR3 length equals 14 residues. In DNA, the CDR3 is TGTGCCAGCAGCGTAGTGGATAGCGCGGGGAAACAGTTCTTC. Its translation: CASSVVDSAGKQFF.

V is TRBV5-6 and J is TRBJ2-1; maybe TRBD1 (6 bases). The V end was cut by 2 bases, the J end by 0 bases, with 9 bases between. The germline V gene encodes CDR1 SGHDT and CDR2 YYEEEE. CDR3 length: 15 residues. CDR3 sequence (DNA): TGTGCCAGCAGCTTCAGGGGAAGCTCCTACAATGAGCAGTTCTTC. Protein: CASSFRGSSYNEQFF.

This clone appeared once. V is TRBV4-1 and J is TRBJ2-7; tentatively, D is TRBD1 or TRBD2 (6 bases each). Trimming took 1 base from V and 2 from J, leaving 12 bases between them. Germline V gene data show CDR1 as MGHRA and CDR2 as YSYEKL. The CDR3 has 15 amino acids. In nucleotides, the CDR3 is TGCGCCAGCAGCCAAGGGGAGGACAGAGCCTACGAGCAGTACTTC. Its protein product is CASSQGEDRAYEQYF.